Listed below are T cell receptor beta chains from one sample, sequenced in a study of blood T cells in healthy people across ages. From the 5' RACE reads, TCRdb called clonotypes with MiXCR, one entry per CDR3 protein. The repertoire includes about 1,600,000 distinct CDR3 sequences, 35% to 45% of them detected once, and 6.5% to 10% sits in the top ten. The sample consisted of blood. These receptor sequences come from a woman aged 18-29 years in good health. Each CDR3 is given with its conserved first and last residue. The D gene is left open where the match is weak.

TRBD1	TRBV25-1	TRBJ1-2	CASSDLTGGVYGYTF
TRBD1	TRBV18	TRBJ2-3	CASSPLTGATDTQYF
TRBD1	TRBV5-6	TRBJ1-2	CASSFDDRGHGYTF
.	TRBV7-9	TRBJ1-1	CASSPGETHLNTEAFF
.	TRBV10-3	TRBJ2-1	CAISDLGAEDEQFF
.	TRBV29-1	TRBJ2-1	CSVEYSYMYQETQFF
.	TRBV4-1	TRBJ1-1	CASSLPGYAEAFF
.	TRBV28	TRBJ2-4	CASSVLWGDAQYF
.	TRBV6-1	TRBJ2-3	CASSGLGGRDTQYF
.	TRBV7-2	TRBJ1-6	CASSLVPQGTSPLHF
.	TRBV6-5	TRBJ2-3	CASSYTHPRTLRSEYF
.	TRBV3-1	TRBJ2-4	CASSPQGLIAKNIRYF
.	TRBV12-3/TRBV12-4	TRBJ2-3	CASSSATGTDTQYF
.	TRBV11-2	TRBJ1-2	CASSFGTPEGTF
TRBD1	TRBV6-8	TRBJ2-7	CASSLSWDRVTYEQYF
.	TRBV6-1	TRBJ1-2	CAARQVSDGYTF
TRBD1	TRBV6-1	TRBJ2-2	CASSPRWTGGDTGELFF